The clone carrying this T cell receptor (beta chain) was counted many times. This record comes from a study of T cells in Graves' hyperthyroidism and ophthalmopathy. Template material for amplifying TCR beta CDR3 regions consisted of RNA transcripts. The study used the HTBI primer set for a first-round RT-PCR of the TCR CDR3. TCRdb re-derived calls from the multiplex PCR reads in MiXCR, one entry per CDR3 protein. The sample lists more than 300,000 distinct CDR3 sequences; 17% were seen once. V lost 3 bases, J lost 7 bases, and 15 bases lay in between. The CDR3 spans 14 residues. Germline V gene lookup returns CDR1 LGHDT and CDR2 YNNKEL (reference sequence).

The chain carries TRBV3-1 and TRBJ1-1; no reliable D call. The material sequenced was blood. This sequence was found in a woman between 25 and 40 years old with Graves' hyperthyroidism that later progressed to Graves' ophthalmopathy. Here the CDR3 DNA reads TGTGCCAGCAGCCACCAAGATTTGGGTATTGAAGCTTTCTTT. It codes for CASSHQDLGIEAFF. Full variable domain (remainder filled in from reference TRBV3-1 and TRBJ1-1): DTAVSQTPKYLVTQMGNDKSIKCEQNLGHDTMYWYKQDSKKFLKIMFSYNNKELIINETVPNRFSPKSPDKAHLNLHINSLELGDSAVYFCASSHQDLGIEAFFGQGTRLTVV.